A single sample gave rise to the 17 T cell receptor beta chains below, sequenced in a study of cytomegalovirus exposure and HLA in healthy donors. Primers: 60 Vbeta forward and 13 Jbeta reverse. The repertoire was sequenced with immunoSEQ multiplex PCR; TCRdb's copy has only in-frame clones and lacks some. The data hold 120,000 or so clones, with 80% observed a single time. Sequencing used PBMCs. The source is a human donor in good health.

V and J are TRBV7-9 and TRBJ2-3; D gene unclear. V lost 5 bases to trimming and J lost 0 bases, with 9 bases between them. The length of the CDR3 is 14 residues. Germline-derived CDR1 and CDR2 are SEHNR and FQNEAQ (reference sequence). The DNA of the CDR3 is TGTGCCAGCAGCCCCACCCAGAGCACAGATACGCAGTATTTT. Encoded protein: CASSPTQSTDTQYF.

The J gene is TRBJ1-2, the V gene TRBV30; TRBD1 agrees at 10 bases. Trimming removed 5 bases from V and 4 bases from J; junction bases left unmatched: 1. CDR3 length: 12 residues. From germline, CDR1 is GTSNPN and CDR2 SVGIG (reference sequence). The CDR3 region has the DNA TGTGCCTGGGGACAGGGGGTCTATGGCTACACCTTC. It encodes CAWGQGVYGYTF.

The gene calls are TRBV5-4 and TRBJ2-5; tentatively, D is TRBD1 (6 bases). The J call is uncertain, as TRBJ2-7 better fits the DNA end. CDR3 length equals 13 residues. Germline lookup yields CDR1 SGHNT and CDR2 YYREEE (reference sequence). The CDR3 coding sequence is TGTGCCAGCAGCTTCGGACAGACATACGAGCAGTACTTC. Translating gives CASSFGQTYEQYF.

The chain carries TRBV27 and TRBJ1-2; 7 bases fit TRBD1. The CDR3 consists of 14 residues. CDR1 is MNHEY and CDR2 is SMNVEV in the germline V gene (reference sequence). V shed 4 bases, J shed 5 bases, and the junction held 7 bases outside the gene matches. As DNA, the CDR3 is TGTGCCAGCAGTTCCTGGACAGGAACTTATGGCTACACCTTC. Translating gives CASSSWTGTYGYTF.

The rearrangement uses TRBV7-9 and TRBJ2-4; D might be TRBD2 (6 bases). V was clipped by 5 bases and J by 10 bases, with 18 bases between them. CDR1 and CDR2 (germline): SEHNR, FQNEAQ (reference sequence). The CDR3 sequence is 14 residues long. CDR3 in amino acids: CASSLNPVGGIQYF. DNA for the CDR3: TGTGCCAGCAGCCTAAACCCTGTCGGAGGGATTCAGTACTTC.

The chain is built from TRBV5-8 and TRBJ1-1; possibly TRBD1 for D (6 bases). Per germline, CDR1 SGHTS and CDR2 YDEGEE. This CDR3 is 16 amino acids long. Trimming removed 0 bases from V and 3 bases from J, with 15 bases in between. Here the CDR3 DNA reads TGTGCCAGCAGCTTGGTAGCAGGGGTTAGAGACACTGAAGCTTTCTTT. Amino acid sequence: CASSLVAGVRDTEAFF. Complete variable domain (other parts from reference TRBV5-8 and TRBJ1-1): EAGVTQSPTHLIKTRGQQATLRCSPISGHTSVYWYQQALGLGLQFLLWYDEGEERNRGNFPPRFSGRQFPNYSSELNVNALELEDSALYLCASSLVAGVRDTEAFFGQGTRLTVV.

The chain combines TRBV19 with TRBJ2-7; TRBD1 aligns across 8 bases. Germline values: CDR1 LNHDA, CDR2 SQIVND (reference sequence). The V and J ends lost 1 base and 0 bases, in that order; junction bases with no gene match: 2. The CDR3 covers 15 residues. CDR3 protein: CASSIVTGGSYEQYF. The CDR3, as DNA: TGTGCCAGTAGTATAGTAACAGGGGGCTCCTACGAGCAGTACTTC.

This rearrangement joins TRBV10-3 to TRBJ1-1; 9 nucleotides line up with TRBD1. Germline V gene lookup returns CDR1 ENHRY and CDR2 SYGVKD. The V segment lost 4 bases and the J segment 4 bases; nucleotides outside the gene matches: 4. The CDR3 totals 14 residues. The chain's CDR3 is CAISAIQGATEAFF. CDR3 DNA: TGTGCCATCAGTGCGATACAGGGGGCCACTGAAGCTTTCTTT.

The chain is built from TRBV25-1 and TRBJ2-5; TRBD1 agrees at 9 bases. Germline loops: CDR1 MGHDK, CDR2 SYGVNS. There are 15 residues in the CDR3. V was pared by 0 bases and J by 3 bases, with 2 bases of the junction left unmatched. The CDR3 sequence: CASSEYGTGKETQYF. The CDR3 DNA follows: TGTGCCAGCAGTGAATATGGGACAGGGAAAGAGACCCAGTACTTC.

The CDR3 DNA sequence: TGTGCCAGCAGCCAAGGGCGGGGTCTCGAGCAGTACTTC. Its protein product is CASSQGRGLEQYF. The chain has TRBV14 and TRBJ2-7; D perhaps matches TRBD2 (6 bases). The germline V and J ends were trimmed by 1 base and 6 bases, with 10 bases remaining between them. Looked up from germline, CDR1 is SGHDN and CDR2 is FVKESK. This CDR3 has 13 amino acids.

CDR3 DNA sequence: TGTGCCAGCAGCCCCCGAGGGGGTTCTGGGGCCAACGTCCTGACTTTC. Protein: CASSPRGGSGANVLTF. V usage is TRBV9 and J usage is TRBJ2-6; the D gene is possibly TRBD1 (6 bases). This CDR3 contains 16 residues. The ends were cut back, 4 bases at V and 1 base at J, with 12 bases in the middle. The germline V gene encodes CDR1 SGDLS and CDR2 YYNGEE.

The gene calls are TRBV9 and TRBJ1-1, with a tentative D call TRBD1 (5 bases). Germline-derived CDR1 and CDR2 are SGDLS and YYNGEE. CDR3 length: 15 amino acids. Trimming removed 3 bases at V and 0 bases at J, with 12 bases between. As DNA, the CDR3 is TGTGCCAGCAGCGGGGGGGAGGGACTGAACACTGAAGCTTTCTTT. Encoded protein: CASSGGEGLNTEAFF.

The V gene is TRBV19, the J gene TRBJ1-5, with D possibly being TRBD1 (5 bases). CDR3 length equals 16 residues. V was trimmed by 5 bases and J by 2 bases, leaving 16 bases between them. Germline CDR1 is LNHDA and CDR2 is SQIVND (reference sequence). CDR3: CASSPTTDSRNQPQHF. The CDR3 DNA reads TGTGCCAGTAGTCCGACCACTGACAGCCGCAATCAGCCCCAGCATTTT. The full variable domain, rest sourced from reference TRBV19 and TRBJ1-5, is DGGITQSPKYLFRKEGQNVTLSCEQNLNHDAMYWYRQDPGQGLRLIYYSQIVNDFQKGDIAEGYSVSREKKESFPLTVTSAQKNPTAFYLCASSPTTDSRNQPQHFGDGTRLSIL.

As DNA, the CDR3 is TGTGCCAGCAGTTTGGGGGGGAAACCCTACGAGCAGTACTTC. This gives the protein CASSLGGKPYEQYF. This chain links TRBV28 with TRBJ2-7; 7 positions agree with TRBD2. The V gene's germline CDR1 is MDHEN and CDR2 SYDVKM. V was pared by 3 bases and J by 2 bases, with 4 bases of the junction left unmatched. There are 14 residues in the CDR3.

CDR3 sequence reads: CAILDRSYEQYF. The CDR3 coding sequence is TGTGCCATCCTAGACAGATCCTACGAGCAGTACTTC. This rearrangement joins TRBV10-3 to TRBJ2-7; a weak D match, TRBD1 (5 bases). CDR3 size: 12 residues. Germline V gene sequence: CDR1 ENHRY, CDR2 SYGVKD. The germline V and J ends were trimmed by 8 bases and 1 base, with 9 bases remaining between them.

The rearrangement links TRBV7-9 to TRBJ1-2; D is ambiguous. The CDR3 consists of 15 residues. V was pared by 4 bases and J by 6 bases, with 18 bases between. In germline, CDR1 is SEHNR, CDR2 FQNEAQ (reference sequence). CDR3 DNA sequence: TGTGCCAGCAGCTCCGAGGTGGGGAGGGTGAATGGCTACACCTTC. Encoded protein: CASSSEVGRVNGYTF.

Written as DNA, the CDR3 is TGTGCCAGTAGTATCAGCGGGGCGACCCTAGGCGAGCAGTACTTC. Its translation: CASSISGATLGEQYF. The chain recombines TRBV19 with TRBJ2-7; 7 bases are a match to TRBD2. Germline V gene lookup returns CDR1 LNHDA and CDR2 SQIVND (reference sequence). With V trimmed by 3 bases and J by 6 bases, 11 bases remained unmatched. The CDR3 contains 15 residues.